Listed below are T cell receptor beta chains from one sample, sequenced in a study of blood T cell repertoires in COVID-19. Sequenced by immunoSEQ multiplex PCR; TCRdb stores in-frame clones only, minus some. The repertoire includes approximately 100,000 clones, 70% to 90% of them detected once, and around 6.5% sits in the top ten. The specimen was peripheral blood. The receptors come from a woman aged 60-75 years with acute or convalescent COVID-19. The CDR3 runs from the conserved cysteine through the conserved F or W. A D gene is named only where the DNA matches it firmly. Not all rows give a size; the values are once, few, many and, for expanded clones, a class.

V,J,size,D,CDR3,DNA
TRBV18,TRBJ1-2,NA,NA,CASTSDLRRDYGYTF,TGTGCCAGCACTTCCGACCTGAGGCGGGACTATGGCTACACCTTC
TRBV9,TRBJ2-7,once,NA,CASSPSGLFYEQYF,TGTGCCAGCAGCCCGTCGGGACTCTTCTACGAGCAGTACTTC
TRBV7-3,TRBJ1-1,few,NA,CASSLSWGDSAFF,TGTGCCAGCAGCTTAAGTTGGGGGGATTCGGCTTTCTTT
TRBV6-5,TRBJ1-3,NA,TRBD1,CASRGTVSGNTIYF,TGTGCCAGCAGGGGGACAGTCTCTGGAAACACCATATATTTT
TRBV11-2,TRBJ2-1,NA,NA,CASSSIGSDYSYNEQFF,TGTGCCAGCAGCTCAATAGGGTCGGACTACAGCTACAATGAGCAGTTCTTC
TRBV7-2,TRBJ1-1,NA,NA,CASRREAGDTEAFF,TGTGCCAGCAGGAGGGAAGCAGGGGACACTGAAGCTTTCTTT
TRBV10-1,TRBJ1-4,NA,TRBD1,CASSSGTANEKLFF,TGCGCCAGCAGTTCCGGGACAGCTAATGAAAAACTGTTTTTT
TRBV5-1,TRBJ1-1,NA,TRBD1,CASSLDSQGNEAFF,TGCGCCAGCAGCTTAGACTCACAGGGGAATGAAGCTTTCTTT
TRBV3-1/TRBV3-2,TRBJ1-1,NA,NA,CASSQEGGLGTEAFF,TGTGCCAGCAGCCAAGAGGGGGGACTTGGAACTGAAGCTTTCTTT
TRBV6-5,TRBJ1-1,NA,TRBD1,CASKSGQVGTEAFF,TGTGCCAGCAAGAGCGGACAGGTGGGCACTGAAGCTTTCTTT
TRBV19,TRBJ1-4,NA,NA,CASSIWGDSEKLFF,TGTGCCAGTAGTATTTGGGGGGATAGCGAAAAACTGTTTTTT
TRBV6-1,TRBJ2-2,NA,NA,CASSEKTAILNTGELFF,TGTGCCAGCAGTGAGAAGACAGCGATCTTGAACACCGGGGAGCTGTTTTTT
TRBV5-1,TRBJ2-4,NA,NA,CASSLGGTDLAKNIQYF,TGCGCCAGCAGCTTGGGGGGGACTGATCTAGCCAAAAACATTCAGTACTTC
TRBV18,TRBJ1-1,NA,NA,CASSPRQSFMNTEAFF,TGTGCCAGCTCACCACGACAGAGCTTCATGAACACTGAAGCTTTCTTT
TRBV28,TRBJ1-5,NA,NA,CASSFPYRTNQPQHF,TGTGCCAGCAGTTTCCCCTACAGAACCAATCAGCCCCAGCATTTT
TRBV15,TRBJ2-1,once,TRBD2,CATSRGGRANNEQFF,TGTGCCACCAGCAGAGGCGGGAGGGCTAACAATGAGCAGTTCTTC
TRBV4-1,TRBJ1-2,NA,NA,CASSPRQGINYGYTF,TGCGCCAGCAGCCCCAGGCAGGGGATAAACTATGGCTACACCTTC
TRBV19,TRBJ1-2,few,TRBD1,CASSPKTGHGYTF,TGTGCCAGTAGTCCGAAGACAGGGCATGGCTACACCTTC
TRBV18,TRBJ2-1,NA,NA,CASSPEPVSSGQFF,TGTGCCAGCTCCCCAGAGCCGGTCTCCTCGGGGCAGTTCTTC
TRBV6-5,TRBJ1-2,once,NA,CASSSPGRGYGYTF,TGTGCCAGCAGTTCTCCTGGCAGGGGCTATGGCTACACCTTC
TRBV18,TRBJ2-3,NA,TRBD1,CASSQTGGTDTQYF,TGTGCCAGCTCTCAAACAGGGGGGACAGATACGCAGTATTTT
TRBV6-6,TRBJ2-7,NA,TRBD2,CASSYPGLASYEQYF,TGTGCCAGCAGTTACCCGGGACTAGCATCTTACGAGCAGTACTTC
TRBV28,TRBJ1-5,NA,NA,CASSSGQISNQPQHF,TGTGCCAGCAGTTCCGGACAAATTAGCAATCAGCCCCAGCATTTT
TRBV9,TRBJ2-1,NA,TRBD2,CASSVLPSGGYNEQFF,TGTGCCAGCAGCGTACTGCCTAGCGGAGGGTACAATGAGCAGTTCTTC
TRBV2,TRBJ1-2,few,NA,CASSDQGRLYGYTF,TGTGCCAGCAGTGATCAAGGTAGACTTTATGGCTACACCTTC
TRBV30,TRBJ2-7,NA,TRBD1,CAWSVRDRAYEQYF,TGTGCCTGGAGTGTACGCGACAGGGCGTACGAGCAGTACTTC
TRBV9,TRBJ2-1,NA,TRBD2,CASSVAPSGTSSYNEQFF,TGTGCCAGCAGCGTAGCCCCTAGCGGGACTAGTTCCTACAATGAGCAGTTCTTC
TRBV7-9,TRBJ1-4,NA,TRBD1,CASSFTGGDEKLFF,TGTGCCAGCAGCTTCACAGGGGGAGATGAAAAACTGTTTTTT
TRBV5-6,TRBJ1-3,few,NA,CASSFRPTASGNTIYF,TGTGCCAGCAGCTTCCGCCCGACAGCCTCTGGAAACACCATATATTTT
TRBV5-1,TRBJ1-1,once,NA,CASSLGHNTRNTEAFF,TGCGCCAGCAGCTTGGGCCATAATACGAGGAACACTGAAGCTTTCTTT